The T cell receptor beta chain described here comes from a study of identical twins (dated by TCRdb to about 2016). Background for the entire study: TCR alpha and beta repertoires from monozygotic twins, unrelated adults of various ages and cord blood were deep-sequenced to test whether fetal clonotypes persist. To rule out contamination, replicate twin experiments were performed at different times with different library preparation protocols.

About this clonotype: Its antigen has not been determined. Within one base of it there is no much larger clone, and no base qualities were kept.

Here is what the overall study found, with its caveats: Abundant cord blood beta clonotypes had fewer insertions, young adult naive repertoires showed a similar but weaker trend, and memory repertoires showed no such trend. Invariant T cells such as MAIT and iNKT could partly confound zero-insertion analyses, though diverse VJ usage argued against this for most clonotypes. Because the same donors could not be followed over many years, the conclusions depended on cross-sectional statistical analysis. The excess sharing between twins in beta out-of-frame sequences was weaker because fewer shared sequences reduced the signal-to-noise ratio. Compared with coincidental sharing between unrelated individuals, an excess of low generation-probability sequences was observed among out-of-frame TCR alpha sequences shared between twins. Recombination models systematically underestimated out-of-frame TCR alpha sharing in monozygotic twins but agreed with sharing between unrelated individuals.

Every donor in the study was a healthy Caucasian. Using Miltenyi CD45RO+ enrichment and human naive T-cell isolation kits, memory (CD45RO+) and naive T cells were isolated from PBMC. The library was generated by 5' RACE. The data were produced on an Illumina HiSeq 2000. A universal primer binding site was added through template switching, and the final cDNA carried a unique molecular identifier so that TCR cDNA molecules could be counted accurately. First-strand cDNA for TCR alpha and beta chains was synthesized from specific primers in the conserved constant-segment region. To control for contamination, every cDNA library was double barcoded, receiving both a SMART-Mk sample barcode and Illumina barcodes. TruSeq adapter sequences, together with Illumina sample barcodes, were added in two successive PCR steps. The TCR alpha and beta cDNA libraries were sequenced on the Illumina HiSeq platform using custom primers. Per the original workflow: MiGEC processed the raw reads to extract unique molecular identifiers, while MiXCR was used to determine the CDR3 positions. Recombination models were inferred per individual with the repgenHMM and IGoR tools using an EM algorithm. The analysis of shared clonotypes was done with the tcR package in R, with sharing normalized by the product of cloneset sizes. Out-of-frame nonproductive sequences were analyzed to study raw recombination free of thymic and clonal selection effects. Using fastp at Q25 and MiXCR, TCRdb reprocessed the public reads and kept productive beta chains. Entries that share a CDR3 protein sequence are merged under the most common genes and DNA. The V and J calls, along with clone size, are taken from TCRdb and not from the paper's own processing. This sample lists about 240,000 distinct CDR3 sequences; about 11% were detected once. About 9.1% of the sample is in the top ten clones.

Unmatched junction bases come to 6, with V trimmed by 4 bases and J by 6 bases. The germline V gene supplies CDR1 SGHRS and CDR2 YFSETQ. Inclusive of the bounding cysteine and phenylalanine, the CDR3 is 14 residues long. This entry keeps only the CDR3 DNA: 42 bases, framed from base 1. The sequenced material came from memory T cells sorted from blood. This sample's cell subset or site label indicates: CD45RO+ enriched T cells. The sequence joins TRBV5-1 to TRBJ2-3; TRBD1 lines up with 9 middle nucleotides. The origin of this receptor is a man between 50 and 59 years old in good health. The CDR3 reads CASSQGTGLDTQYF. The nucleotide sequence is given as TGCGCCAGCAGCCAGGGGACAGGGTTGGATACGCAGTATTTT. This CDR3, with the reference TRBV5-1 and TRBJ2-3 proteins standing in past its ends, gives the full variable domain KAGVTQTPRYLIKTRGQQVTLSCSPISGHRSVSWYQQTPGQGLQFLFEYFSETQRNKGNFPGRFSGRQFSNSRSEMNVSTLELGDSALYLCASSQGTGLDTQYFGPGTRLTVL.